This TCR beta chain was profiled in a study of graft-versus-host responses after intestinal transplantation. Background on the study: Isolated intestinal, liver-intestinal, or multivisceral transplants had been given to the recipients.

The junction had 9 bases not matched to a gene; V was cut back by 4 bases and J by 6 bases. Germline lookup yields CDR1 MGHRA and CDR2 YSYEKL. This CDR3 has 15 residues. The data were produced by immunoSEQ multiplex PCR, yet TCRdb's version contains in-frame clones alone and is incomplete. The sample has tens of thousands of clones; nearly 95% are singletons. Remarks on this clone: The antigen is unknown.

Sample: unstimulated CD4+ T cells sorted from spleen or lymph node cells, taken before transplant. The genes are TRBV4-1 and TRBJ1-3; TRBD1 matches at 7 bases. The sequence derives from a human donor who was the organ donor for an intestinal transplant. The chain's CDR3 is CASSPPLTGANTIYF. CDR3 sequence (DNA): TGCGCCAGCAGCCCACCTCTCACAGGGGCAAACACCATATATTTT.